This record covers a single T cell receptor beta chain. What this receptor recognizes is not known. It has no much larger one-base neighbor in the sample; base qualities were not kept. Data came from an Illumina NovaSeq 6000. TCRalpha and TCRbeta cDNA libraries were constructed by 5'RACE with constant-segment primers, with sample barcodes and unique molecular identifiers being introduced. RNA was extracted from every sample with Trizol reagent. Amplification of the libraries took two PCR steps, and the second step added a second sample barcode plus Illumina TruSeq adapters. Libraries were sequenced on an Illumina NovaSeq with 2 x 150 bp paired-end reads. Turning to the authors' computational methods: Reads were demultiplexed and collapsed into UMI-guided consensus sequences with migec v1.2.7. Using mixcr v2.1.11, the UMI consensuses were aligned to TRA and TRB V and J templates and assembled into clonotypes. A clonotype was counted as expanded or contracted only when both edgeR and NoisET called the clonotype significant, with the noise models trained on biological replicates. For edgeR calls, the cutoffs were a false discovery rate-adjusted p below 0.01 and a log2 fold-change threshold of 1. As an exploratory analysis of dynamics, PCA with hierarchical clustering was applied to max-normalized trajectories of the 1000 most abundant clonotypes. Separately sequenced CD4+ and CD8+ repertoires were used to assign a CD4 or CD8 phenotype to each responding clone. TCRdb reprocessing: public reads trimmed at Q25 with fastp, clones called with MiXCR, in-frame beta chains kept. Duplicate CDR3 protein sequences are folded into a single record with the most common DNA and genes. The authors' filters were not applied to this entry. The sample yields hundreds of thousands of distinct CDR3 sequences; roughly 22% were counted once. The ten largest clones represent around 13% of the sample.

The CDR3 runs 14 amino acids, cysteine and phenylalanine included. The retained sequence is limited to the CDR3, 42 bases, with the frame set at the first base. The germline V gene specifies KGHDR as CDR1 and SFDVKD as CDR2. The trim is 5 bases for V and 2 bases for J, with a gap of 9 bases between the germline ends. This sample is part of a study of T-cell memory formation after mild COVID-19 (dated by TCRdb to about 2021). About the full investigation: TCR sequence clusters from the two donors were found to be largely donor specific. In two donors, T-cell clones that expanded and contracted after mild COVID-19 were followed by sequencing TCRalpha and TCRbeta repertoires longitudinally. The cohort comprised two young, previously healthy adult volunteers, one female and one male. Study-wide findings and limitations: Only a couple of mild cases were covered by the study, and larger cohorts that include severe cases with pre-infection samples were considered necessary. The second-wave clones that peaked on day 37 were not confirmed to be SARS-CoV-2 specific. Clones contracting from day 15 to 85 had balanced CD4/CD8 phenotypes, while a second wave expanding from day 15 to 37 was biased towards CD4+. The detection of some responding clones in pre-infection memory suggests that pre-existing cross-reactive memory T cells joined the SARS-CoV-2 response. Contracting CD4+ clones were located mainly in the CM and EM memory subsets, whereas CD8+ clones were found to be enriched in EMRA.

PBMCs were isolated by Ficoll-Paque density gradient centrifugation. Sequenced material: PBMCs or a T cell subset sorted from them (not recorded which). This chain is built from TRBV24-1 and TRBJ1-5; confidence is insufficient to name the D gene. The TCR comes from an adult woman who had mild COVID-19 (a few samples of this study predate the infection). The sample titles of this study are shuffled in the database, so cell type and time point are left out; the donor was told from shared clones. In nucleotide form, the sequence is TGTGCCACCAGTGTGGCAGGTCGCAATCAGCCCCAGCATTTT. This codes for CATSVAGRNQPQHF.